The clone carrying this T cell receptor beta chain was counted ten times or more. The antigen is undetermined. Profiling that covered TCR beta VDJ and CDR3 relied on genomic DNA as its template. TCRdb re-called the reads with MiXCR, one entry per CDR3 protein. The profile shows some 160,000 distinct CDR3 sequences, about half of them singletons. This entry belongs to a study of CD8+CD57+ T cells in acquired aplastic anemia. As for the study in general: Each DNA sample taken from sorted CD4+ and CD8+ cells came to about 3 ug on average. The study, taken as a whole, reports: There were fewer than 35 CD8+ CDR3 sequences that occurred in both patients and controls. Any difference that existed in CD8+ Simpson's diversity between patients and controls was not significant.

CD8+CD57+ cell expansion had been shown by flow cytometry in patients chosen for sequencing. The V gene lost 0 bases and the J gene lost 1 base, with 13 bases spanning the gap. The CDR3 runs 17 residues. Per germline, CDR1 SGHTA and CDR2 FQGNSA. Sequences were obtained from sorted CD4+, CD8+, or CD8+CD57+ T cells (not recorded which) from PBMCs. V usage is TRBV7-2 and J usage is TRBJ1-3; no reliable D call. This clonotype originated in a human donor with aplastic anemia. The CDR3 is CASSLALIGLSGNTIYF. The DNA of the CDR3 is TGTGCCAGCAGCTTAGCGCTTATCGGGCTTTCTGGAAACACCATATATTTT.